This note documents a single TCR beta chain sequence. CDR3 size: 15 residues. The J segment lost 4 bases and the V segment lost 10 bases, leaving 12 bases of the junction unmatched. Germline loops: CDR1 SEHNR, CDR2 FQNEAQ (reference sequence). TCRdb's table, derived via immunoSEQ multiplex PCR, lists solely in-frame clones and lacks some. The sample holds about 130,000 clones, 80% to 95% seen once. The data were obtained in a study of T cell responses to AZD1222 COVID-19 vaccine. The specimen comprised peripheral blood, sampled on day 0 of AZD1222 vaccination. The receptor comes from an adult in good health. The chain has TRBV7-9 and TRBJ1-1, with 10 bases identical to TRBD1. CDR3 nucleotides: TGTGCCAACGATGATCCGGGACAGGGGAGCACTGAAGCTTTCTTT. Residues: CANDDPGQGSTEAFF. The full variable domain, its missing parts supplied by reference TRBV7-9 and TRBJ1-1, is DTGVSQNPRHKITKRGQNVTFRCDPISEHNRLYWYRQTLGQGPEFLTYFQNEAQLEKSRLLSDRFSAERPKGSFSTLEIQRTEQGDSAMYLCANDDPGQGSTEAFFGQGTRLTVV.